These T cell receptor beta chains were read from a single sample in a study of CD8 T cells in ankylosing spondylitis. One entry per CDR3 protein results from TCRdb running MiXCR on the 5' RACE reads. The sample includes a few hundred thousand distinct CDR3 sequences, less than 9.5% seen only once; the top ten take 13% to 15%. The sequencing sample was made of blood, either unsorted or a sorted T cell fraction (not recorded which). The receptors shown here come from a male donor with ankylosing spondylitis. CDR3s include the opening cysteine and the closing phenylalanine or tryptophan. A D gene is named only where the DNA matches it firmly. Size tells how often a clone was seen (once, few, many) or the class of an expanded clone, and some rows leave it out.

d_call: NA
j_call: TRBJ1-2
clone_size: NA
v_call: TRBV18
cdr3_nt: TGTGCCAGCTCACCACTTCAGGGCCAGGGCTACACCTTC
cdr3_aa: CASSPLQGQGYTF

d_call: NA
j_call: TRBJ2-3
clone_size: few
v_call: TRBV27
cdr3_nt: TGTGCCAGCACCTCCGATGTATACACAGATACGCAGTATTTT
cdr3_aa: CASTSDVYTDTQYF

d_call: NA
j_call: TRBJ2-7
clone_size: NA
v_call: TRBV4-2
cdr3_nt: TGTGCCAGCAGCCAAGCCCTTGAGCCGGTCGAGCAGTACTTC
cdr3_aa: CASSQALEPVEQYF

d_call: NA
j_call: TRBJ2-1
clone_size: NA
v_call: TRBV15
cdr3_nt: TGTGCCACCAGCCACGAGCAGAACAACAATGAGCAGTTCTTC
cdr3_aa: CATSHEQNNNEQFF

d_call: NA
j_call: TRBJ2-1
clone_size: few
v_call: TRBV20-1
cdr3_nt: TGCAGTGCTAGAGAATCCAGGGTTGGAGGGGTTGAGCAGTTCTTC
cdr3_aa: CSARESRVGGVEQFF

d_call: TRBD1
j_call: TRBJ2-1
clone_size: many
v_call: TRBV5-1
cdr3_nt: TGCGCCAGCAGTCTGGGACAGGGAGGATACAATGAGCAGTTCTTC
cdr3_aa: CASSLGQGGYNEQFF

d_call: NA
j_call: TRBJ2-7
clone_size: NA
v_call: TRBV5-4
cdr3_nt: TGTGCCAGCAGCCTGACAAGGGGGGGAGGGATCTACGAGCAGTACTTC
cdr3_aa: CASSLTRGGGIYEQYF

d_call: NA
j_call: TRBJ1-5
clone_size: NA
v_call: TRBV7-8
cdr3_nt: TGTGCCAGCAGCCCTCACCCCCCCCGGGAGGTTCAGCCCCAGCATTTT
cdr3_aa: CASSPHPPREVQPQHF

d_call: TRBD1
j_call: TRBJ2-1
clone_size: few
v_call: TRBV29-1
cdr3_nt: TGCAGCGTTGGACAGGGTTATGAGCAGTTCTTC
cdr3_aa: CSVGQGYEQFF

d_call: NA
j_call: TRBJ2-3
clone_size: NA
v_call: TRBV29-1
cdr3_nt: TGCAGCGTCCCCGTGGCCCCCAATGGGTATACGCAGTATTTT
cdr3_aa: CSVPVAPNGYTQYF

d_call: NA
j_call: TRBJ2-7
clone_size: many
v_call: TRBV12-3/TRBV12-4
cdr3_nt: TGTGCCAGCAGTTTAGGGCGGGACGGATCCTACGAGCAGTACTTC
cdr3_aa: CASSLGRDGSYEQYF

d_call: NA
j_call: TRBJ2-2
clone_size: many
v_call: TRBV5-1
cdr3_nt: TGCGCCAGCAACGCAGGGCGTACCGGGGAGCTGTTTTTT
cdr3_aa: CASNAGRTGELFF

d_call: TRBD1
j_call: TRBJ2-7
clone_size: many
v_call: TRBV25-1
cdr3_nt: TGTGCCAGCAGTCCCCGGACAGGGGACGGGTCCTACGAGCAGTACTTC
cdr3_aa: CASSPRTGDGSYEQYF

d_call: TRBD1
j_call: TRBJ2-7
clone_size: many
v_call: TRBV27
cdr3_nt: TGTGCCAGCAGGAGCACCGGGACAGGGTTTTACGAGCAGTACTTC
cdr3_aa: CASRSTGTGFYEQYF

d_call: TRBD1
j_call: TRBJ2-7
clone_size: many
v_call: TRBV5-1
cdr3_nt: TGCGCCAGCACCCCCGGGACAGGGCTTTACGAGCAGTACTTC
cdr3_aa: CASTPGTGLYEQYF

d_call: NA
j_call: TRBJ2-1
clone_size: NA
v_call: TRBV20-1
cdr3_nt: TGCAGTGCTAGAGCTTGGATACTAGAAGGGTTCAATGAGCAGTTCTTC
cdr3_aa: CSARAWILEGFNEQFF

d_call: TRBD1
j_call: TRBJ2-7
clone_size: many
v_call: TRBV29-1
cdr3_nt: TGCAGCGTTGGGGCCACAGGGGGCTCCTACGAGCAGTACTTC
cdr3_aa: CSVGATGGSYEQYF

d_call: NA
j_call: TRBJ2-7
clone_size: few
v_call: TRBV11-2
cdr3_nt: TGTGCCAGCAGCTTTTCTCATCGAGGATCAAGGATCGAGCAGTACTTC
cdr3_aa: CASSFSHRGSRIEQYF

d_call: TRBD1
j_call: TRBJ2-7
clone_size: few
v_call: TRBV29-1
cdr3_nt: TGCAGCGTTGTGGGCCAGGGGGTGAGTTGGGAGCAGTACTTC
cdr3_aa: CSVVGQGVSWEQYF

d_call: NA
j_call: TRBJ1-5
clone_size: NA
v_call: TRBV27
cdr3_nt: TGTGCCAGCAGTTCCCCCGGGGTCGGGAATCAGCCCCAGCATTTT
cdr3_aa: CASSSPGVGNQPQHF

d_call: TRBD2
j_call: TRBJ2-1
clone_size: few
v_call: TRBV3-1
cdr3_nt: TGTGCCAGCAGCGGACTCCGACTAGCGAGAGGCCCGTTCTTC
cdr3_aa: CASSGLRLARGPFF

d_call: TRBD1
j_call: TRBJ2-1
clone_size: many
v_call: TRBV9
cdr3_nt: TGTGCCAGCAGCGTAGTCTCCCTATCCCAGGGGGCGATGGATGAGCAGTTCTTC
cdr3_aa: CASSVVSLSQGAMDEQFF

d_call: NA
j_call: TRBJ1-1
clone_size: few
v_call: TRBV4-1
cdr3_nt: TGCGCCAGCAGCCAAGTAGAAGGGGTCACAGGGTGGGCTTTCTTT
cdr3_aa: CASSQVEGVTGWAFF

d_call: NA
j_call: TRBJ2-5
clone_size: few
v_call: TRBV5-1
cdr3_nt: TGCGCCAGCAGTAACCGGGACAACCAAGAGACCCAGTACTTC
cdr3_aa: CASSNRDNQETQYF

d_call: NA
j_call: TRBJ2-6
clone_size: few
v_call: TRBV7-2
cdr3_nt: TGTGCCAGCAGCTTGGGAACAGGGACTGGGGCCAACGTCCTGACTTTC
cdr3_aa: CASSLGTGTGANVLTF

d_call: NA
j_call: TRBJ1-6
clone_size: many
v_call: TRBV20-1
cdr3_nt: TGCAGTGCTAGAGCCGGACAGAGTTCCTATAATTCACCCCTCCACTTT
cdr3_aa: CSARAGQSSYNSPLHF

d_call: NA
j_call: TRBJ1-1
clone_size: few
v_call: TRBV27
cdr3_nt: TGTGCCAGCAGTGAGGGGACGGCGGCTTTCTTT
cdr3_aa: CASSEGTAAFF

d_call: NA
j_call: TRBJ2-2
clone_size: NA
v_call: TRBV5-5
cdr3_nt: TGTGCCAGCAGCTTGGCGGGTGGAGCCTTATCCCGGGAGCTGTTTTTT
cdr3_aa: CASSLAGGALSRELFF

d_call: NA
j_call: TRBJ1-2
clone_size: NA
v_call: TRBV12-3/TRBV12-4
cdr3_nt: TGTGCCAGCAGCCCTCAAATACGGGGGGGCGATGGCTACACCTTC
cdr3_aa: CASSPQIRGGDGYTF

d_call: NA
j_call: TRBJ2-1
clone_size: NA
v_call: TRBV3-1
cdr3_nt: TGTGCCAGCAGCCAAGATTCAAAGGCCCGGTTTGAGAAGTTCTTC
cdr3_aa: CASSQDSKARFEKFF

d_call: NA
j_call: TRBJ1-3
clone_size: NA
v_call: TRBV29-1
cdr3_nt: TGCAGCGTTCGTGGGGAAGGAAACACCATATATTTT
cdr3_aa: CSVRGEGNTIYF

d_call: NA
j_call: TRBJ2-2
clone_size: NA
v_call: TRBV20-1
cdr3_nt: TGCAGTGCAGTCCGATGGGAGGCCGGGGAGCTGTTTTTT
cdr3_aa: CSAVRWEAGELFF

d_call: NA
j_call: TRBJ1-4
clone_size: few
v_call: TRBV29-1
cdr3_nt: TGCAGCGTGGGGAGGGGAACTAATGAAAAACTGTTTTTT
cdr3_aa: CSVGRGTNEKLFF

d_call: TRBD1
j_call: TRBJ2-5
clone_size: many
v_call: TRBV29-1
cdr3_nt: TGCAGCGTTGAAGAACCCGTCAGGGGGCGGACAGAGTACTTC
cdr3_aa: CSVEEPVRGRTEYF

d_call: NA
j_call: TRBJ2-1
clone_size: few
v_call: TRBV6-2/TRBV6-3
cdr3_nt: TGTGCCAGCAGCTCAACTAGGGGGTCCTACAATGAGCAGTTCTTC
cdr3_aa: CASSSTRGSYNEQFF

d_call: NA
j_call: TRBJ1-5
clone_size: many
v_call: TRBV15
cdr3_nt: TGTGCCACCAGCCCCGGACATAGCAATCAGCCCCAGCATTTT
cdr3_aa: CATSPGHSNQPQHF

d_call: TRBD1
j_call: TRBJ1-5
clone_size: NA
v_call: TRBV3-1
cdr3_nt: TGTGCCAGCAGCCCCGCTACAGGGGATCAGCCCCAGCATTTT
cdr3_aa: CASSPATGDQPQHF

d_call: NA
j_call: TRBJ1-1
clone_size: many
v_call: TRBV4-2
cdr3_nt: TGTGCCAGCAGCTCCGACGCCAACACTGAAGCTTTCTTT
cdr3_aa: CASSSDANTEAFF

d_call: TRBD2
j_call: TRBJ2-1
clone_size: NA
v_call: TRBV27
cdr3_nt: TGTGCCAGCAGCCCTGTTAGCGGGAGCCCACACAATGAGCAGTTCTTC
cdr3_aa: CASSPVSGSPHNEQFF

d_call: TRBD1
j_call: TRBJ2-7
clone_size: many
v_call: TRBV15
cdr3_nt: TGTGCCACCAGAACAGGGGGAGGTTCCTACGAGCAGTACTTC
cdr3_aa: CATRTGGGSYEQYF

d_call: NA
j_call: TRBJ2-3
clone_size: many
v_call: TRBV29-1
cdr3_nt: TGCAGCGTTGACGGGTGGCCCAGAAGCACAGATACGCAGTATTTT
cdr3_aa: CSVDGWPRSTDTQYF

d_call: NA
j_call: TRBJ2-2
clone_size: many
v_call: TRBV10-3
cdr3_nt: TGTGCCATCAGGGAGACAGCTAACACCGGGGAGCTGTTTTTT
cdr3_aa: CAIRETANTGELFF

d_call: TRBD2
j_call: TRBJ2-7
clone_size: NA
v_call: TRBV4-1
cdr3_nt: TGCGCCAGCAGCCAAGGGGAGCGGGAGGGCCAACAGCAGTACTTC
cdr3_aa: CASSQGEREGQQQYF

d_call: TRBD2
j_call: TRBJ2-1
clone_size: NA
v_call: TRBV19
cdr3_nt: TGTGCCAGTAGTATAATTTTATCTAGCGGGGGGAATGAGCAGTTCTTC
cdr3_aa: CASSIILSSGGNEQFF

d_call: NA
j_call: TRBJ2-1
clone_size: NA
v_call: TRBV24-1
cdr3_nt: TGTGCCACCAGTGATTTTCATGAGCAGTTCTTC
cdr3_aa: CATSDFHEQFF

d_call: NA
j_call: TRBJ1-5
clone_size: few
v_call: TRBV18
cdr3_nt: TGTGCCAGCTCACCGTCTACAGACTCTCAGCCCCAGCATTTT
cdr3_aa: CASSPSTDSQPQHF

d_call: NA
j_call: TRBJ2-1
clone_size: NA
v_call: TRBV7-9
cdr3_nt: TGTGCCAGCAGCCCAGCAGTGGATGAGCAGTTCTTC
cdr3_aa: CASSPAVDEQFF

d_call: NA
j_call: TRBJ2-1
clone_size: many
v_call: TRBV5-1
cdr3_nt: TGCGCCAGCCGAGATGTACTAGTCTATGAGCAGTTCTTC
cdr3_aa: CASRDVLVYEQFF

d_call: NA
j_call: TRBJ2-7
clone_size: few
v_call: TRBV20-1
cdr3_nt: TGCAGTGCTAGAGGTCCTACGGGGCAGTACTTC
cdr3_aa: CSARGPTGQYF

d_call: NA
j_call: TRBJ1-2
clone_size: NA
v_call: TRBV5-1
cdr3_nt: TGCGCCAGCAGCTTGGCCATGGGGGGACGAGGCTACACCTTC
cdr3_aa: CASSLAMGGRGYTF